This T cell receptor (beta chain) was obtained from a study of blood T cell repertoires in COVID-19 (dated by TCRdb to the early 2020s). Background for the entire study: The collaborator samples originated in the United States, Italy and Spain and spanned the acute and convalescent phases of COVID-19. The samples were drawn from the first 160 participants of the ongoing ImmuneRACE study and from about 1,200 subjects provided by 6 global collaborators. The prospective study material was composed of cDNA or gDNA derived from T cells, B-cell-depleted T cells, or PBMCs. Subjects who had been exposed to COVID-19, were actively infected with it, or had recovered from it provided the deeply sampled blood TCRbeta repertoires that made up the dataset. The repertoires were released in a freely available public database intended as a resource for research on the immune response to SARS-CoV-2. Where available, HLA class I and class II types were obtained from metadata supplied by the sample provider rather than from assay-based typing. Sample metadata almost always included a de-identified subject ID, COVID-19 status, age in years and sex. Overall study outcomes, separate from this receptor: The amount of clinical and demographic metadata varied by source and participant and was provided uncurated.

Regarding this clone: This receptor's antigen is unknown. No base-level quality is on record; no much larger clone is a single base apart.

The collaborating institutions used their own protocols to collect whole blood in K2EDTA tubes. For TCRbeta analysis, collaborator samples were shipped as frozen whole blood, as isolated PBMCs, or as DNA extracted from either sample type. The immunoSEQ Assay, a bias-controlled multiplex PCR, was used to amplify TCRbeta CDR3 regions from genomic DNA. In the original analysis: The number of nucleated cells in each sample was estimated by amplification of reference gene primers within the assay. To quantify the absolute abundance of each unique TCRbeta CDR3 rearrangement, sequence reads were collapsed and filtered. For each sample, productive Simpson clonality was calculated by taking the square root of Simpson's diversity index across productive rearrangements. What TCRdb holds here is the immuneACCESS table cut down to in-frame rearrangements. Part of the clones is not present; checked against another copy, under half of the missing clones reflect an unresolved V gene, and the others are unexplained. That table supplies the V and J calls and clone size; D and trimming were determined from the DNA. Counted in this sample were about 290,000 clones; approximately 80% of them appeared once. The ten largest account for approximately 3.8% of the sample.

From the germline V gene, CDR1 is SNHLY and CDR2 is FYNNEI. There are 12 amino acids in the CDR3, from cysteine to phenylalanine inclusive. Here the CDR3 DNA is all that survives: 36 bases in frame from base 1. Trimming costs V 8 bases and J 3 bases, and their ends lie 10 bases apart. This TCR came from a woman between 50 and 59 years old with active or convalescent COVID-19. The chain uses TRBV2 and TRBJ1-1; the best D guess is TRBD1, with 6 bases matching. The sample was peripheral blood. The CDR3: CASEAGDTEAFF. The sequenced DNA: TGTGCCAGCGAGGCAGGGGACACTGAAGCTTTCTTT. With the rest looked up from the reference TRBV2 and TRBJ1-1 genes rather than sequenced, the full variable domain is EPEVTQTPSHQVTQMGQEVILRCVPISNHLYFYWYRQILGQKVEFLVSFYNNEISEKSEIFDDQFSVERPDGSNFTLKIRSTKLEDSAMYFCASEAGDTEAFFGQGTRLTVV.